These 20 T cell receptor beta chains came from one sample sequenced in a study of cytomegalovirus exposure and HLA in healthy donors. Primers for the PCR totalled 60 Vbeta and 13 Jbeta. Only in-frame clones appear in the TCRdb table, and some are missing; sequencing was by immunoSEQ multiplex PCR. The sample totals 90,000 to 130,000 clones. Material: PBMCs. All receptors come from a man aged 35 to 55 in good health and CMV-seropositive.

The chain recombines TRBV5-8 with TRBJ1-1, with D possibly being TRBD1 (6 bases). The CDR3 runs to 14 residues. The V end was cut by 0 bases, the J end by 4 bases, with 10 bases between. Germline-derived CDR1 and CDR2 are SGHTS and YDEGEE. The CDR3 here is CASSLVTGRTEAFF. The CDR3 DNA sequence: TGTGCCAGCAGCTTGGTTACAGGGCGCACTGAAGCTTTCTTT.

CDR3 sequence: CASIPSTAGANVLTF. CDR3 in DNA: TGTGCCAGTATCCCCAGCACAGCAGGGGCCAACGTCCTGACTTTC. The rearrangement uses TRBV19 and TRBJ2-6; no clear D. CDR3 length: 15 residues. V was cut by 7 bases and J by 4 bases, with 14 bases left in between. Per the germline V gene, CDR1 is LNHDA and CDR2 is SQIVND (reference sequence).

The rearrangement links TRBV7-8 to TRBJ2-1, with TRBD2 matching over 9 bases. Germline trimming cut 10 bases from V and 2 bases from J; bases unmatched to any gene: 12. The CDR3 consists of 16 residues. Per germline, CDR1 SGHVS and CDR2 FQNEAQ. CDR3 DNA sequence: TGTGCCACACGAGGGTTAGCGGGAGCTGCCTACAATGAGCAGTTCTTC. It codes for CATRGLAGAAYNEQFF.

The chain couples TRBV5-4 to TRBJ2-5; TRBD1 might be the D (6 bases). The CDR3 extends over 13 amino acids. CDR1 and CDR2 (germline): SGHNT, YYREEE (reference sequence). Trimming removed 4 bases at V and 5 bases at J, with 12 bases between. CDR3 nucleotide sequence: TGTGCCAGCAGCCAACAGGGAACCGAGACCCAGTACTTC. It codes for CASSQQGTETQYF.

The chain couples TRBV5-1 to TRBJ1-2; D remains unclear. The germline gives CDR1 SGHRS, CDR2 YFSETQ. The CDR3 contains 15 residues. Trimming removed 1 base at V and 8 bases at J, with 18 bases between. CDR3 DNA: TGCGCCAGCAGCTTGTATGGCACGAGCGCGAGGGGCTACACCTTC. This encodes CASSLYGTSARGYTF.

The chain is built from TRBV7-3 and TRBJ2-3; tentatively, D is TRBD1 (6 bases). The V end lost 5 bases, the J end lost 1 base, and 16 bases lay between the germline ends. Germline lookup yields CDR1 SGHTA and CDR2 FQGTGA. The CDR3 contains 16 residues. Written as DNA, the CDR3 is TGTGCCAGCAGCGTGGGGGCCAGTACCGGCACAGATACGCAGTATTTT. Residues: CASSVGASTGTDTQYF.

The gene calls are TRBV19 and TRBJ2-7, with D possibly TRBD2 on 5 matching bases. V was pared by 3 bases and J by 7 bases, with 19 bases between. The CDR3 contains 15 residues. Germline V CDR1 and CDR2: LNHDA, SQIVND (reference sequence). CDR3 sequence reads: CASSIRSGRGWEQYF. The CDR3 region has the DNA TGTGCCAGTAGTATCAGGTCAGGCCGGGGATGGGAGCAGTACTTC.

The chain joins TRBV7-3 to TRBJ2-1; possibly TRBD2 for D (7 bases). The CDR3 runs to 14 residues. V was trimmed by 6 bases and J by 4 bases, leaving 13 bases between them. CDR1 and CDR2 (germline): SGHTA, FQGTGA. In nucleotides, the CDR3 is TGTGCCAGCAGGAGGGGGGGAACGTACAATGAGCAGTTCTTC. It encodes CASRRGGTYNEQFF.

This sequence joins TRBV6-5 and TRBJ1-6; D is ambiguous. CDR3 size: 14 residues. The germline V and J ends were trimmed by 6 bases and 7 bases, with 13 bases remaining between them. CDR1 is MNHEY and CDR2 is SVGAGI in the germline V gene. The CDR3 DNA reads TGTGCCAGCAGGGGAAAGGAGGGAAATTCACCCCTCCACTTT. This encodes CASRGKEGNSPLHF.

V and J are TRBV14 and TRBJ2-1; TRBD2 is a possible D gene (5 bases). Trimming stripped 1 base from V and 1 base from J, with 11 bases between. Germline loops: CDR1 SGHDN, CDR2 FVKESK. This CDR3 has 16 amino acids. The CDR3: CASSQGPGWSYNEQFF. DNA for the CDR3: TGTGCCAGCAGCCAAGGTCCGGGATGGTCCTACAATGAGCAGTTCTTC.

The chain employs TRBV6-1 and TRBJ2-5; perhaps TRBD2 as D (6 bases). V lost 6 bases to trimming and J lost 5 bases, with 19 bases between them. Germline values: CDR1 MNHNS, CDR2 SASEGT. The CDR3 is made up of 15 amino acids. For the CDR3, the DNA is TGTGCCAGCAGGACCCTGGGGCTTGGGGGGGAGACCCAGTACTTC. Translation gives CASRTLGLGGETQYF.

The rearrangement joins TRBV19 to TRBJ2-7, with D maybe TRBD1 (6 bases). Germline values: CDR1 LNHDA, CDR2 SQIVND (reference sequence). This CDR3 has 14 residues. Deletions cut 7 bases from V and 7 bases from J, with 20 bases between. The CDR3: CASKRGQLSGEQYF. The CDR3, as DNA: TGTGCCAGTAAGAGAGGACAGCTATCGGGAGAGCAGTACTTC.

The chain links TRBV2 to TRBJ1-4, with 8 bases aligning to TRBD1. The germline V gene encodes CDR1 SNHLY and CDR2 FYNNEI. The V gene end was trimmed by 5 bases and the J gene end by 3 bases; junction bases not matched to a gene: 5. CDR3 length: 15 residues. The CDR3 DNA reads as TGTGCCAGCAGTCTGACAGGGGAGGCTAATGAAAAACTGTTTTTT. Translating gives CASSLTGEANEKLFF.

The CDR3 loop reads CASSMWKGRNTEAFF. CDR3 in DNA: TGTGCCAGTAGTATGTGGAAAGGGAGAAACACTGAAGCTTTCTTT. The chain is built from TRBV19 and TRBJ1-1; D is unresolved. The CDR3 spans 15 residues. Germline V gene lookup returns CDR1 LNHDA and CDR2 SQIVND (reference sequence). Trimming pared 3 bases from V and 2 bases from J, leaving 13 bases between. Full variable domain (outside the CDR3, taken from reference TRBV19 and TRBJ1-1): DGGITQSPKYLFRKEGQNVTLSCEQNLNHDAMYWYRQDPGQGLRLIYYSQIVNDFQKGDIAEGYSVSREKKESFPLTVTSAQKNPTAFYLCASSMWKGRNTEAFFGQGTRLTVV.

The rearrangement uses TRBV14 and TRBJ2-7; D is uncertain. This CDR3 spans 13 amino acids. From germline, CDR1 is SGHDN and CDR2 FVKESK. Trimming took 1 base from V and 3 from J, leaving 7 bases between them. CDR3 sequence reads: CASSQAGGYEQYF. CDR3 sequence (DNA): TGTGCCAGCAGCCAAGCAGGTGGCTACGAGCAGTACTTC.

J is TRBJ1-4 and V is TRBV10-3; weak D call: TRBD1 (6 bases). There are 15 residues in the CDR3. V was cut by 0 bases and J by 8 bases, with 13 bases left in between. The germline CDR1 and CDR2 sequences are ENHRY and SYGVKD. The CDR3 nucleotides are TGTGCCATCAGTGAGTCGACCAGGGGTGGGGAAAAACTGTTTTTT. Encoded protein: CAISESTRGGEKLFF.

The V gene is TRBV10-1, the J gene TRBJ1-3; D is ambiguous. Trimming cost V 3 bases and J 1 base, with 10 bases left between them. Germline CDR1 is WNHNN and CDR2 is SYGVQD (reference sequence). The CDR3 has 15 residues. The CDR3 DNA is TGCGCCAGCAGTGATCCGGGGAGTTCTGGAAACACCATATATTTT. Encoded protein: CASSDPGSSGNTIYF.

This chain joins TRBV7-8 and TRBJ2-7; 7 nucleotides agree with TRBD2. V shed 3 bases and J 7 bases; nucleotides not matched to a gene: 3. Germline V gives CDR1 SGHVS, CDR2 FQNEAQ. This CDR3 has 12 amino acids. CDR3 in DNA: TGTGCCAGCAGCTTTCCGGGAGGAGAGCAGTACTTC. Its translation: CASSFPGGEQYF.

V is TRBV27 and J is TRBJ2-2; D not resolved. The length of the CDR3 is 13 residues. Trimming shortened V by 0 bases and J by 6 bases, and 5 bases separated the two germline ends. Germline CDR1 and CDR2: MNHEY and SMNVEV (reference sequence). Here the CDR3 reads CASSLSPAGELFF. For the CDR3, the DNA is TGTGCCAGCAGTTTATCTCCCGCCGGGGAGCTGTTTTTT.

The chain joins TRBV2 to TRBJ2-1; 7 bases map to TRBD2. The CDR3 contains 15 residues. Trimming at V came to 6 bases and at J to 0 bases, leaving 5 bases not matched to a gene. CDR1 is SNHLY, CDR2 FYNNEI, per germline. Here the CDR3 reads CASRVAGGSYNEQFF. CDR3 nucleotide sequence: TGTGCCAGCAGAGTAGCGGGTGGCTCCTACAATGAGCAGTTCTTC.